The entry below describes one TCR beta chain. This table comes from immunoSEQ multiplex PCR, and its TCRdb copy is limited to in-frame clones, with some not included. The repertoire holds under 250,000 clones, with 82% as singletons. The data stem from a study of blood T cell repertoires in COVID-19. Study overall: The United States, Italy and Spain supplied acute and convalescent COVID-19 samples.

This clonotype was obtained from a woman between 65 and 79 years old with COVID-19, enrolled during active disease. Sequencing was performed on peripheral blood.

The CDR3: CASSPRIGTGGIIQYF. As DNA, the CDR3 is TGTGCCAGCAGCCCACGCATTGGGACAGGTGGTATCATTCAGTACTTC. This sequence joins TRBV7-2 and TRBJ2-4; 8 bases align to TRBD1. The V gene's germline CDR1 is SGHTA and CDR2 FQGNSA. The CDR3 covers 16 residues. V dropped 5 bases and J dropped 9; count of bases not matched to a gene: 15. Together with reference TRBV7-2 and TRBJ2-4, the CDR3 gives the full variable domain: GAGVSQSPSNKVTEKGKDVELRCDPISGHTALYWYRQSLGQGLEFLIYFQGNSAPDKSGLPSDRFSAERTGGSVSTLTIQRTQQEDSAVYLCASSPRIGTGGIIQYFGAGTRLSVL.